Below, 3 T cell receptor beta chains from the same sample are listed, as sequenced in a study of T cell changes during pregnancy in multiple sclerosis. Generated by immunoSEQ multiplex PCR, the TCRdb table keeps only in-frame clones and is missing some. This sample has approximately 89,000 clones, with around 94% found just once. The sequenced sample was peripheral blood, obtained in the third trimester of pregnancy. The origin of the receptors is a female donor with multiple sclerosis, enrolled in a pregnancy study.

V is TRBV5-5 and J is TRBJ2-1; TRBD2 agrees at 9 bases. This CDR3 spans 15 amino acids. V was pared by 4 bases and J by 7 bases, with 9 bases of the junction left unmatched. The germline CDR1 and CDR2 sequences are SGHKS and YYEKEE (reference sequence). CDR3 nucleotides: TGTGCCAGCAGCCGGACTAGCGATCAGGTGAATGAGCAGTTCTTC. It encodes CASSRTSDQVNEQFF.

The CDR3 sequence is CATSSWLAQETQYF. CDR3 nucleotides: TGTGCCACCAGCAGCTGGCTAGCGCAGGAGACCCAGTACTTC. The rearrangement links TRBV15 to TRBJ2-5; a possible D gene is TRBD2 (6 bases). Germline V gives CDR1 LNHNV, CDR2 YYDKDF (reference sequence). The CDR3 extends over 14 amino acids. Trimming took 3 bases from V and 5 from J, leaving 13 bases between them.

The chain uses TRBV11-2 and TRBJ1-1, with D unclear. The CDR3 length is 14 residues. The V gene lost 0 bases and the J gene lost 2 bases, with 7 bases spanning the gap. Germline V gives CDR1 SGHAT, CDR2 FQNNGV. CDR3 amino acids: CASSLDTVNTEAFF. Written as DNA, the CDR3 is TGTGCCAGCAGCTTAGACACAGTAAACACTGAAGCTTTCTTT.